The clone carrying this TCR beta chain is a singleton in its sample. The antigen is unknown. The sample belongs to a study of shared clonotypes between healthy human individuals. Overall study context: The plates for each donor numbered three CD4 naive, three CD4 memory, two CD8 naive and one CD8 memory. Study observations and caveats: A few donors held about 5.1% of naive CD4 clonotypes in common. Non-shared clonotypes had lower generation probabilities than clonotypes shared by all four sorted-subset donors. Sequencing of the sorted subsets was shown by rarefaction to be incomplete despite large depth.

Only CD45RO-negative cells positively selected for CCR7 counted as naive CD8 cells, so terminally differentiated effector memory CD45RA+ cells were excluded. Here immunoSEQ multiplex PCR was the method, and the copy in TCRdb shows in-frame clones only, minus some. Of about 2 million clones detected, roughly 94% appear once; the ten largest clones hold 1% to 1.3%. There are 15 residues in the CDR3. Trimming cost V 5 bases and J 2 bases, with 15 bases left between them. CDR1 is SEHNR and CDR2 is FQNEAQ in the germline V gene (reference sequence). The chain couples TRBV7-9 to TRBJ1-2; D is unresolved. The sequencing input was naive CD8+ T cells sorted from blood. This TCR was sampled from a man between 18 and 29 years old in good health. As DNA, the CDR3 is TGTGCCAGCAGCCGAAAGGCCGGCGGGAACTATGGCTACACCTTC. It encodes CASSRKAGGNYGYTF.